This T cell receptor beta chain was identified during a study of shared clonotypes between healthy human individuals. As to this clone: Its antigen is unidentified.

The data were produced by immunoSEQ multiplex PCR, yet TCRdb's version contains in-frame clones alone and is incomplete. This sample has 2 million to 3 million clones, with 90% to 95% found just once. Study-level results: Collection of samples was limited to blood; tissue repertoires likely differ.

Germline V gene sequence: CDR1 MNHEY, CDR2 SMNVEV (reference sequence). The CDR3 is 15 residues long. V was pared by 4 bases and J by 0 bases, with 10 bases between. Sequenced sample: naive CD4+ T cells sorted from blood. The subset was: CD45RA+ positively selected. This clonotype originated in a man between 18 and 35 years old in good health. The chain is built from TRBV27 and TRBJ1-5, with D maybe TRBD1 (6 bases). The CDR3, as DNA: TGTGCCAGCAGTTCTCAGGGGAATAGCAATCAGCCCCAGCATTTT. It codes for CASSSQGNSNQPQHF.